This T cell receptor (beta chain) came from a study of T cells in women clearing cervical HPV infection. Study results and limitations: A classifier using richness and V gene abundances reached an AUC of approximately 0.79.

TCRdb's copy holds only in-frame clones and misses some; the assay was immunoSEQ multiplex PCR. This repertoire comprises tens of thousands of clones; its ten largest clones make up 9.5% to 10%. Remarks on this clone: Its antigen remains unidentified.

This receptor was obtained from a woman between 18 and 70 years old with a cervical HPV16 infection that either progressed to CIN3+ or cleared (not recorded which). The sample was blood buffy coat.

CDR3 region: CASSRDVSEGSSTQYF. The sequenced part of the CDR3 DNA is TGTGCCAGCAGCCGAGACGTTTCCGAAGGGTCGTCCACG. The chain joins TRBV13 to TRBJ2-3; D is ambiguous. The read ends 3 residues shy of where the CDR3 ends; the end is completed using the germline J gene. The V gene's germline CDR1 is PRHDT and CDR2 FYEKMQ (reference sequence). The CDR3 is 16 residues long.